These 3 T cell receptor beta chains share one sample of origin, sequenced in a study of T cells after yellow fever vaccination. TCRdb ran MiXCR on the 5' RACE reads and lists one entry per CDR3 protein. Of roughly 500,000 distinct CDR3 sequences in the sample, 15% to 20% are singletons; the top ten hold roughly an eighth. The source was PBMCs, collected 15 days after the yellow fever booster vaccination. Receptors were obtained from a man aged 25 to 40 who received the YFV17D yellow fever vaccine.

The chain carries TRBV9 and TRBJ2-7; D is unclear. Germline loops: CDR1 SGDLS, CDR2 YYNGEE. Deletions cut 2 bases from V and 6 bases from J, with 12 bases between. The CDR3 length is 13 residues. DNA for the CDR3: TGTGCCAGCAGCGTCTATCCGTGGAGCGAGCAGTACTTC. Its translation: CASSVYPWSEQYF. Full variable domain (missing parts from reference TRBV9 and TRBJ2-7): DSGVTQTPKHLITATGQRVTLRCSPRSGDLSVYWYQQSLDQGLQFLIQYYNGEERAKGNILERFSAQQFPDLHSELNLSSLELGDSALYFCASSVYPWSEQYFGPGTRLTVT.

This chain links TRBV20-1 with TRBJ2-7, with 15 positions matching TRBD2. The V segment lost 4 bases and the J segment 2 bases; nucleotides outside the gene matches: 12. Germline CDR1 DFQATT, CDR2 SNEGSKA (reference sequence). The length of the CDR3 is 18 residues. The CDR3 reads CSATDPGTSGRWTYEQYF. As DNA, the CDR3 is TGCAGTGCTACGGACCCTGGGACTAGCGGGAGGTGGACCTACGAGCAGTACTTC.

This clonotype has just a few counts. This sequence joins TRBV5-1 and TRBJ2-2; weak D call: TRBD2 (6 bases). From germline, CDR1 is SGHRS and CDR2 YFSETQ. The ends were cut back, 4 bases at V and 6 bases at J, with 13 bases in the middle. The CDR3 contains 14 residues. This chain's CDR3 is CASSGMTSSGELFF. CDR3 DNA: TGCGCCAGCAGCGGGATGACTAGTTCCGGGGAGCTGTTTTTT.